The 21 T cell receptor beta chains in this list originate from one sample, sequenced in a study of long-term antiretroviral therapy in people with HIV. Investigators performed immunoSEQ version v3.0 at survey level. Clones were sequenced by immunoSEQ multiplex PCR, and TCRdb holds only the in-frame ones, with some missing. The sample includes tens of thousands of clones, about 96% seen only once; the top ten take roughly 8%. The specimen comprised unsorted PBMCs, sampled roughly 6.2 years after starting antiretroviral therapy. The receptors come from a man aged 30 to 45 with HIV.

The CDR3 sequence is CASSAKPPGQGQETQYF. CDR3 nucleotides: TGTGCCAGCAGTGCCAAGCCCCCGGGACAGGGGCAAGAGACCCAGTACTTC. The rearrangement joins TRBV6-1 to TRBJ2-5; 10 bases are shared with TRBD1. V lost 4 bases and J lost 2; bases outside the gene matches: 10. The CDR3 contains 17 residues. Germline V gene sequence: CDR1 MNHNS, CDR2 SASEGT.

The chain is built from TRBV30 and TRBJ2-4; no firm D call. V lost 0 bases and J lost 7, with 13 bases in between. Germline V CDR1 and CDR2: GTSNPN, SVGIG (reference sequence). The CDR3 extends over 14 amino acids. DNA of the CDR3: TGTGCCTGGAGTGTAGGGCAGGCGGTCAACATTCAGTACTTC. Its translation: CAWSVGQAVNIQYF.

The CDR3 sequence: CASSQLTANSPLHF. The CDR3 bases are TGCGCCAGCAGCCAACTGACAGCTAATTCACCCCTCCACTTT. The chain uses TRBV4-1 and TRBJ1-6, with D tentatively TRBD1 (5 bases). Looked up from germline, CDR1 is MGHRA and CDR2 is YSYEKL. The CDR3 runs to 14 residues. V was trimmed by 2 bases and J by 6 bases, leaving 8 bases between them.

Only one count was recorded for this clone. V is TRBV27 and J is TRBJ2-1, with 9 nucleotides matching TRBD2. Trimming at V came to 4 bases and at J to 8 bases, leaving 21 bases not matched to a gene. This CDR3 contains 19 residues. Germline CDR1 is MNHEY and CDR2 is SMNVEV (reference sequence). CDR3: CASSSRLAVHGRDGDEQFF. CDR3 nucleotide sequence: TGTGCCAGCAGTTCCCGACTAGCGGTACATGGCCGGGATGGGGATGAGCAGTTCTTC.

The chain is built from TRBV7-9 and TRBJ2-5; D possibly corresponds to TRBD2 (5 bases). V was shortened by 5 bases and J by 1 base, with 8 bases between the two germline ends. The CDR3 spans 13 residues. Germline V gene data show CDR1 as SEHNR and CDR2 as FQNEAQ (reference sequence). CDR3 sequence: CASSPSGQETQYF. For the CDR3, the DNA is TGTGCCAGCAGCCCCAGCGGCCAAGAGACCCAGTACTTC.

The gene calls are TRBV5-1 and TRBJ2-1, with 11 bases lining up with TRBD2. V dropped 4 bases and J dropped 3; count of bases not matched to a gene: 12. The CDR3 spans 18 residues. The germline V gene has CDR1 SGHRS and CDR2 YFSETQ. The chain's CDR3 is CASSLGARGTSGYNEQFF. CDR3 sequence (DNA): TGCGCCAGCAGCCTTGGGGCGAGAGGGACTAGCGGCTACAATGAGCAGTTCTTC.

For the CDR3, the DNA is TGTGCCAGCAGCTCCCCTCGGACAGGGAACACTGAAGCTTTCTTT. Protein sequence: CASSSPRTGNTEAFF. The chain couples TRBV11-2 to TRBJ1-1; TRBD1 aligns across 7 bases. Germline CDR1 and CDR2: SGHAT and FQNNGV. Trimming took 4 bases from V and 1 from J; bases not matched to a gene: 6. The CDR3 spans 15 residues.

V usage is TRBV10-1 and J usage is TRBJ2-3, with D possibly TRBD2 on 5 matching bases. V dropped 5 bases and J dropped 0 bases, with 9 bases sitting between them. This CDR3 is built from 14 residues. The germline gives CDR1 WNHNN, CDR2 SYGVQD (reference sequence). The CDR3 reads CASSRTLSTDTQYF. Written as DNA, the CDR3 is TGCGCCAGCAGTAGGACTCTTAGCACAGATACGCAGTATTTT.

CDR3 loop: CSATRGAEQFF. CDR3 coding DNA: TGCAGCGCCACCCGGGGTGCGGAGCAGTTCTTC. The chain recombines TRBV29-1 with TRBJ2-1, with a tentative D call TRBD2 (5 bases). The CDR3 runs 11 residues. The germline CDR1 and CDR2 sequences are SQVTM and ANQGSEA. Trimming removed 7 bases at V and 10 bases at J, with 14 bases between.

This rearrangement joins TRBV7-9 to TRBJ2-1; D remains unclear. The V end was cut by 5 bases, the J end by 8 bases, with 10 bases between. This CDR3 region has 12 residues. Germline V gene sequence: CDR1 SEHNR, CDR2 FQNEAQ (reference sequence). CDR3: CASSQERDEQFF. The CDR3 coding sequence is TGTGCCAGCAGCCAAGAAAGAGATGAGCAGTTCTTC. Variable domain in full (rest from reference TRBV7-9 and TRBJ2-1): DTGVSQNPRHKITKRGQNVTFRCDPISEHNRLYWYRQTLGQGPEFLTYFQNEAQLEKSRLLSDRFSAERPKGSFSTLEIQRTEQGDSAMYLCASSQERDEQFFGPGTRLTVL.

CDR3 sequence: CASSSGLPGEQYF. In nucleotides, the CDR3 is TGTGCCAGCAGTTCGGGACTCCCAGGCGAGCAGTACTTC. The chain combines TRBV27 with TRBJ2-7; tentative D call: TRBD2 (6 bases). Trimming shortened V by 4 bases and J by 6 bases, and 13 bases separated the two germline ends. The CDR3 is 13 residues long. Germline CDR1 is MNHEY and CDR2 is SMNVEV (reference sequence).

The V gene is TRBV4-1, the J gene TRBJ1-3; no definite D call. CDR3 length: 15 amino acids. CDR1 is MGHRA and CDR2 is YSYEKL in the germline V gene. V lost 5 bases to trimming and J lost 3 bases, with 14 bases between them. CDR3 sequence reads: CASSAGSLFGNTIYF. The CDR3 region has the DNA TGCGCCAGCAGCGCCGGGTCGCTATTTGGAAACACCATATATTTT.

This chain uses TRBV10-3 with TRBJ2-5; the match to TRBD1 covers 9 bases. The germline V gene has CDR1 ENHRY and CDR2 SYGVKD. This CDR3 spans 16 amino acids. V shed 2 bases and J 3 bases; nucleotides not matched to a gene: 7. The CDR3 DNA reads as TGTGCCATCAGTGAGACCCGGGACAGGGTAAAAGAGACCCAGTACTTC. This translates into CAISETRDRVKETQYF.

The V and J genes are TRBV4-3 and TRBJ2-7, with 10 nucleotides matching TRBD1. There are 16 residues in the CDR3. CDR1 and CDR2 (germline): LGHNA, YSLEER. V dropped 1 base and J dropped 3; count of bases not matched to a gene: 6. The DNA of the CDR3 is TGCGCCAGCAGCCAAGTCTGGGGACAGGGGTACTACGAGCAGTACTTC. Its translation is CASSQVWGQGYYEQYF.

V and J are TRBV10-2 and TRBJ1-5; D unresolved. CDR3 length equals 13 residues. Looked up from germline, CDR1 is WSHSY and CDR2 is SAAADI. V lost 4 bases and J 4 bases, leaving 8 bases between the germline ends. The CDR3 bases are TGCGCCAGCAGTGCGGGGATGAATCAGCCCCAGCATTTT. Translation gives CASSAGMNQPQHF.

V and J are TRBV5-6 and TRBJ1-2, with TRBD1 matching over 9 bases. The V gene end was trimmed by 5 bases and the J gene end by 6 bases; junction bases not matched to a gene: 14. This CDR3 has 16 amino acids. CDR1 SGHDT and CDR2 YYEEEE come from the germline V gene. The chain's CDR3 is CASSLPGTGSIDGYTF. The CDR3 bases are TGTGCCAGCAGTTTGCCCGGGACAGGGTCAATTGATGGCTACACCTTC.

V is TRBV7-3 and J is TRBJ1-1; D is possibly TRBD1 (5 bases). This CDR3 has 17 amino acids. Germline CDR1 reads SGHTA; CDR2 reads FQGTGA. V was shortened by 1 base and J by 1 base, with 16 bases between the two germline ends. The CDR3 nucleotides are TGTGCCAGCAGCTTAAAAGGATCGGGACTGGGGAACACTGAAGCTTTCTTT. This encodes CASSLKGSGLGNTEAFF.

This rearrangement joins TRBV19 to TRBJ1-5; 11 bases align to TRBD1. The trim removed 6 bases at V and 5 bases at J, leaving 6 bases unmatched. Per the germline V gene, CDR1 is LNHDA and CDR2 is SQIVND (reference sequence). The CDR3 extends over 15 amino acids. The CDR3 nucleotides are TGTGCCAGTAGCAAGGGACAGGGGGTAGATCAGCCCCAGCATTTT. Translating gives CASSKGQGVDQPQHF.

This chain links TRBV27 with TRBJ1-3; no firm D call. The CDR3 is 19 residues long. CDR1 is MNHEY and CDR2 is SMNVEV in the germline V gene (reference sequence). The CDR3 DNA reads as TGTGCAGCTAAGCAGTTTCACGTTGGTCGACGGACCTCTGGAAACACCATATATTTT. It is translated as CAAKQFHVGRRTSGNTIYF.

CDR3 DNA sequence: TGCGCCAGCAGCTTGGGAGGCGACGAGCAGTACTTC. It translates to CASSLGGDEQYF. This chain links TRBV5-1 with TRBJ2-7; unclear D gene. The V end was cut by 0 bases, the J end by 5 bases, with 6 bases between. Per germline, CDR1 SGHRS and CDR2 YFSETQ. The length of the CDR3 is 12 residues. Full variable domain (rest looked up from reference TRBV5-1 and TRBJ2-7): KAGVTQTPRYLIKTRGQQVTLSCSPISGHRSVSWYQQTPGQGLQFLFEYFSETQRNKGNFPGRFSGRQFSNSRSEMNVSTLELGDSALYLCASSLGGDEQYFGPGTRLTVT.

The rearrangement links TRBV19 to TRBJ2-7; D remains ambiguous. Trimming removed 1 base from V and 3 bases from J, with 13 bases in between. CDR1 LNHDA and CDR2 SQIVND come from the germline V gene (reference sequence). There are 15 residues in the CDR3. This CDR3 reads CASSIASAVYYEQYF. CDR3 bases: TGTGCCAGTAGTATAGCCTCCGCAGTTTACTACGAGCAGTACTTC.